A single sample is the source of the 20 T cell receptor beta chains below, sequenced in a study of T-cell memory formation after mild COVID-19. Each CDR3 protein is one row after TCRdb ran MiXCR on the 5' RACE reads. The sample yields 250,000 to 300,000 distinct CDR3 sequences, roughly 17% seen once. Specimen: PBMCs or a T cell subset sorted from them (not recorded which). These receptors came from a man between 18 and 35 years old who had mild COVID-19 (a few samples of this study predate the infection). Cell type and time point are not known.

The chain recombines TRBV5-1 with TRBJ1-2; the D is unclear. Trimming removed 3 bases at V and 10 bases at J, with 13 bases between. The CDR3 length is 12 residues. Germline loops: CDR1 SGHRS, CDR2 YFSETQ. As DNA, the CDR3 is TGCGCCAGCAGCTCGGGATTTTGGGTCTACACCTTC. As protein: CASSSGFWVYTF.

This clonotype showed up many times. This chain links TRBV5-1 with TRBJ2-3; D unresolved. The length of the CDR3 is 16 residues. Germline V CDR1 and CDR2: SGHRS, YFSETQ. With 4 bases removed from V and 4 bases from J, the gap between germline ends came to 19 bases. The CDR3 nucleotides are TGCGCCAGCAGCCTTGGCAGCTTGGGCCCTTCAGATACGCAGTATTTT. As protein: CASSLGSLGPSDTQYF.

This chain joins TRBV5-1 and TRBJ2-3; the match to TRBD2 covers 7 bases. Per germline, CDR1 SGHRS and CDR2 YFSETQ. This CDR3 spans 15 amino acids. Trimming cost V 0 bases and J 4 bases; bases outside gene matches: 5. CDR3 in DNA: TGCGCCAGCAGCTTGGCCGGACTAGAGGCAGATACGCAGTATTTT. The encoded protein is CASSLAGLEADTQYF.

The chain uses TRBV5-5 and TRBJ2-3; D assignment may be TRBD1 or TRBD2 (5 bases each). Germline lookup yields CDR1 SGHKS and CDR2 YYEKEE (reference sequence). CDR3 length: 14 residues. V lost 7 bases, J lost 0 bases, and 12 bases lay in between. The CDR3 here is CASQRGASTDTQYF. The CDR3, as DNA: TGTGCCAGCCAGAGGGGCGCGAGCACAGATACGCAGTATTTT. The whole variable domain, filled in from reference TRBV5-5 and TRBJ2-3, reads DAGVTQSPTHLIKTRGQQVTLRCSPISGHKSVSWYQQVLGQGPQFIFQYYEKEERGRGNFPDRFSARQFPNYSSELNVNALLLGDSALYLCASQRGASTDTQYFGPGTRLTVL.

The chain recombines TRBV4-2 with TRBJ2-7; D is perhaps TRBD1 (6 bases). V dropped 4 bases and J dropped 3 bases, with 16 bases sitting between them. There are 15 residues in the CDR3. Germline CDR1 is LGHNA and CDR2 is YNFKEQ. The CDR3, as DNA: TGTGCCAGCAGCCCTCAGGGGAGCGGACACTACGAGCAGTACTTC. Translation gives CASSPQGSGHYEQYF.

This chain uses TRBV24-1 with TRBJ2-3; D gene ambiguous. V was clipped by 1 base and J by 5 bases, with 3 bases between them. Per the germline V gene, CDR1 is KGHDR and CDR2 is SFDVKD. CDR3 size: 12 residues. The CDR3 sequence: CATSDLRDTQYF. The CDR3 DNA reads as TGTGCCACCAGTGATTTAAGAGATACGCAGTATTTT.

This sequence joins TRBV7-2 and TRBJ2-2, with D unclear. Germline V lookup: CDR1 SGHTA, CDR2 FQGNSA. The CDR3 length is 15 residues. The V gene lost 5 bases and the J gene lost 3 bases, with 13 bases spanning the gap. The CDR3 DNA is TGTGCCAGCAGCCCTTATGAGGTCTACACCGGGGAGCTGTTTTTT. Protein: CASSPYEVYTGELFF.

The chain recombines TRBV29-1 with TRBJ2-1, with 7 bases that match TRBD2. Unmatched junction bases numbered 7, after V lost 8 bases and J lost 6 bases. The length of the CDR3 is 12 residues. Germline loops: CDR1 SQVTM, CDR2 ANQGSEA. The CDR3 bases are TGCAGCTTCCAAAGGGAGGGCAATGAGCAGTTCTTC. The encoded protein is CSFQREGNEQFF.

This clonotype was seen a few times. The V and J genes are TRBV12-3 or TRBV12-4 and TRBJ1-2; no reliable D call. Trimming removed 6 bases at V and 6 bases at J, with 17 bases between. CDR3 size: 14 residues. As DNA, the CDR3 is TGTGCCAGCAGCCTCCGCCGCACTTATGATGGCTACACCTTC. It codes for CASSLRRTYDGYTF.

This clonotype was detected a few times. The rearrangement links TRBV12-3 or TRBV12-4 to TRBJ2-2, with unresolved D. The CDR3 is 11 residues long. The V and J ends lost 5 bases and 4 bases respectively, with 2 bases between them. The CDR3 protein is CASSATGELFF. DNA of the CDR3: TGTGCCAGCAGTGCCACCGGGGAGCTGTTTTTT.

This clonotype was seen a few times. The CDR3 reads CAIRPTSGDLRDTQYF. DNA of the CDR3: TGTGCCATCAGGCCGACTAGCGGGGACCTGAGGGATACGCAGTATTTT. The V and J genes are TRBV10-3 and TRBJ2-3, with 11 bases fitting TRBD2. CDR1 and CDR2 from the germline V gene are ENHRY and SYGVKD. This CDR3 region has 16 residues. V lost 6 bases to trimming and J lost 6 bases; unmatched junction nucleotides: 11.

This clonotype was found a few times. The CDR3 DNA reads as TGTGCCAGCAGCCAAGAACCACGGATCGAGCAGTACTTC. It encodes CASSQEPRIEQYF. The chain couples TRBV3-1 to TRBJ2-7; no reliable D call. Germline loops: CDR1 LGHDT, CDR2 YNNKEL (reference sequence). Between the trimmed V and J ends, which lost 0 bases and 6 bases, there was a span of 9 bases. This CDR3 is built from 13 residues.

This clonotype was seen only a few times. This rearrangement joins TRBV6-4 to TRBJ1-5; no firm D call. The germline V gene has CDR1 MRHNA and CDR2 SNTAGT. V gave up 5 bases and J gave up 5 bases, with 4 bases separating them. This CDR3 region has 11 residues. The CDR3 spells CASSPDQPQHF. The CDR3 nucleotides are TGTGCCAGCAGTCCAGATCAGCCCCAGCATTTT.

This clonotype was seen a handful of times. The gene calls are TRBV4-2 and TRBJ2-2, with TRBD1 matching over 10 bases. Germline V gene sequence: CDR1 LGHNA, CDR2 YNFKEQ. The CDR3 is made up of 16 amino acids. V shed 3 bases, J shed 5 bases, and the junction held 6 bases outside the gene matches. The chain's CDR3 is CASSHAGTGVTGELFF. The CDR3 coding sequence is TGTGCCAGCAGCCACGCCGGGACAGGGGTGACCGGGGAGCTGTTTTTT.

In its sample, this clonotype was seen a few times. Here the CDR3 DNA reads TGTGCCAGCAGTTACTCAGGGGGGGCCTACACCTTC. Protein sequence: CASSYSGGAYTF. The rearrangement links TRBV6-5 to TRBJ1-2, with D possibly being TRBD1 (6 bases). From germline, CDR1 is MNHEY and CDR2 SVGAGI. The CDR3 covers 12 residues. V gave up 0 bases and J gave up 10 bases, with 9 bases separating them.

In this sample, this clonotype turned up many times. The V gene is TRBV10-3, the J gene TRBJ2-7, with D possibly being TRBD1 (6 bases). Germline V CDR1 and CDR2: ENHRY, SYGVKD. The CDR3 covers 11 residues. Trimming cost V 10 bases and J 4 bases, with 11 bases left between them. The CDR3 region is CATLTGYEQYF. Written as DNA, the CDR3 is TGTGCCACCCTCACAGGGTACGAGCAGTACTTC.

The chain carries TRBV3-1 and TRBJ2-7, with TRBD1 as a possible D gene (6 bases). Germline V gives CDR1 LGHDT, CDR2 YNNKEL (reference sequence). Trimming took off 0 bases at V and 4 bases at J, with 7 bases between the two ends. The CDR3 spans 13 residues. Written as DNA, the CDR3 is TGTGCCAGCAGCCAAGAAGGGGGTTACGAGCAGTACTTC. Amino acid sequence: CASSQEGGYEQYF.

The DNA of the CDR3 is TGTGCCAGCAGTTTAGCCCTAGCGGGGGGACTTAGCACAGATACGCAGTATTTT. Protein sequence: CASSLALAGGLSTDTQYF. The chain uses TRBV27 and TRBJ2-3; the match to TRBD2 covers 11 bases. The CDR3 is 18 residues long. The junction had 7 bases not matched to a gene; V was cut back by 2 bases and J by 0 bases. The germline gives CDR1 MNHEY, CDR2 SMNVEV (reference sequence).

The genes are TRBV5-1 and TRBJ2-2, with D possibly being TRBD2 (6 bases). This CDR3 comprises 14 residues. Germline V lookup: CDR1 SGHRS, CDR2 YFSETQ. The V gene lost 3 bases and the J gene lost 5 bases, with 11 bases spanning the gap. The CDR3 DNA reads TGCGCCAGCAGCTGGGACGGACTAACCGGGGAGCTGTTTTTT. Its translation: CASSWDGLTGELFF.

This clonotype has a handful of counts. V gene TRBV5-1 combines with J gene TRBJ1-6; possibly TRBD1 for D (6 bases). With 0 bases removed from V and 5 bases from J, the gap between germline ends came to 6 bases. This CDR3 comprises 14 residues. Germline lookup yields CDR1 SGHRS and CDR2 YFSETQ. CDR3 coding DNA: TGCGCCAGCAGCTTGGGACAGGATAATTCACCCCTCCACTTT. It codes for CASSLGQDNSPLHF.